These T cell receptor beta chains were read from a single sample in a study of blood T cell repertoires in COVID-19. Using immunoSEQ multiplex PCR, the repertoire was profiled, and TCRdb retains in-frame clones only, with some absent. The sample records under 200,000 clones, 70% to 90% being singletons. Sample: PBMCs or T cells enriched from blood (not recorded which). The receptors shown here come from a woman between 18 and 29 years old who had recovered from COVID-19. Both conserved end residues are part of each CDR3.

J: TRBJ1-1
V: TRBV5-8
CDR3: CASSFLGTGRMNTEAFF

J: TRBJ2-1
V: TRBV12-5
CDR3: CASGLPLAGYNEQFF

J: TRBJ2-1
V: TRBV5-6
CDR3: CASSSTSGYNEQFF

J: TRBJ2-7
V: TRBV20-1
CDR3: CSASTTMFGQYF

J: TRBJ2-3
V: TRBV10-3
CDR3: CAISTGQGTDTQYF

J: TRBJ1-5
V: TRBV7-2
CDR3: CASSLPPDSESHF

J: TRBJ1-2
V: TRBV14
CDR3: CASSQPGGYGYTF

J: TRBJ1-2
V: TRBV6-5
CDR3: CASSRGQGHYGYTF

J: TRBJ2-3
V: TRBV2
CDR3: CASNELASSDTQYF

J: TRBJ2-5
V: TRBV5-1
CDR3: CASSWGGQETQYF

J: TRBJ1-6
V: TRBV27
CDR3: CATRLSSENSPLHF

J: TRBJ1-6
V: TRBV7-3
CDR3: CASSRDRRNSPLHF

J: TRBJ2-3
V: TRBV27
CDR3: CASSATTSGFTDTQYF

J: TRBJ2-7
V: TRBV7-8
CDR3: CASSLYAGGVSYEQYF

J: TRBJ1-1
V: TRBV27
CDR3: CASRPQGSNTEAFF

J: TRBJ2-3
V: TRBV25-1
CDR3: CASSDFRGRAGTDTQYF

J: TRBJ1-4
V: TRBV28
CDR3: CASSRGIPSNEKLFF

J: TRBJ1-3
V: TRBV5-6
CDR3: CASSLLQGFGARSGNTIYF

J: TRBJ1-3
V: TRBV28
CDR3: CASSFSGGIGNTIYF

J: TRBJ2-2
V: TRBV28
CDR3: CASRPHRPRGTGELFF

J: TRBJ2-1
V: TRBV9
CDR3: CASSVVSASYNEQFF

J: TRBJ2-3
V: TRBV11-2
CDR3: CASSSLAGPVTDTQYF

J: TRBJ1-4
V: TRBV2
CDR3: CASSESYSNAKLFF

J: TRBJ2-7
V: TRBV28
CDR3: CASGTSGKYEQYF

J: TRBJ2-5
V: TRBV2
CDR3: CASSELREETQYF

J: TRBJ1-6
V: TRBV6-5
CDR3: CASSLSGQGYSPLHF

J: TRBJ1-4
V: TRBV7-9
CDR3: CASSFSAGRDEKLFF

J: TRBJ1-1
V: TRBV2
CDR3: CASRATGQGGPNTEAFF

J: TRBJ2-6
V: TRBV28
CDR3: CASSRMVTVIGSGANVLTF

J: TRBJ2-7
V: TRBV6-2/TRBV6-3
CDR3: CASSQRTSGISYEQYF

J: TRBJ2-1
V: TRBV28
CDR3: CASLSAYNEQFF

J: TRBJ1-1
V: TRBV28
CDR3: CASSPPQGDTEAFF

J: TRBJ1-1
V: TRBV27
CDR3: CASLPGTGHTEAFF

J: TRBJ2-5
V: TRBV2
CDR3: CASTRTSGEKQETQYF

J: TRBJ1-2
V: TRBV7-2
CDR3: CASSQTDRGPSNYGYTF

J: TRBJ1-3
V: TRBV11-2
CDR3: CASSSRGGAGNTIYF

J: TRBJ2-1
V: TRBV5-1
CDR3: CASSYMTSGMYNEQFF

J: TRBJ1-2
V: TRBV30
CDR3: CARQTGVGYTF

J: TRBJ2-3
V: TRBV6-7
CDR3: CASSYSGGLAGFADTQYF

J: TRBJ1-3
V: TRBV4-2
CDR3: CASSRYRDSGNTIYF

J: TRBJ1-5
V: TRBV6-2/TRBV6-3
CDR3: CASSYSSSERQPQHF

J: TRBJ2-7
V: TRBV27
CDR3: CASSPGGVRAYEQYF

J: TRBJ2-7
V: TRBV9
CDR3: CASSASSGTGSVEQYF

J: TRBJ2-3
V: TRBV9
CDR3: CATLAESTDTQYF

J: TRBJ1-3
V: TRBV20-1
CDR3: CRQGATIYF

J: TRBJ1-4
V: TRBV19
CDR3: CASSDRRNEKLFF

J: TRBJ1-2
V: TRBV10-3
CDR3: CAITRDRVLDGYTF

J: TRBJ2-5
V: TRBV27
CDR3: CASSLQSGLQETQYF

J: TRBJ2-5
V: TRBV19
CDR3: CASSKSTSGRVETQYF

J: TRBJ2-5
V: TRBV9
CDR3: CASSGSGLSQETQYF

J: TRBJ2-2
V: TRBV2
CDR3: CASSPRRQGVPGELFF

J: TRBJ2-3
V: TRBV4-2
CDR3: CASSQGVSADTQYF

J: TRBJ1-4
V: TRBV6-2/TRBV6-3
CDR3: CASSRQGNEKLFF

J: TRBJ1-6
V: TRBV2
CDR3: CASSSEGGGSDSPLHF

J: TRBJ2-7
V: TRBV18
CDR3: CASSPIGQAYEQYF

J: TRBJ1-4
V: TRBV5-5
CDR3: CASSLRSPGGKLFF

J: TRBJ2-7
V: TRBV15
CDR3: CATSRDGRGLFEQYF

J: TRBJ1-1
V: TRBV30
CDR3: CAWSVTDTEAFF

J: TRBJ1-5
V: TRBV25-1
CDR3: CASSGTESNQPQHF